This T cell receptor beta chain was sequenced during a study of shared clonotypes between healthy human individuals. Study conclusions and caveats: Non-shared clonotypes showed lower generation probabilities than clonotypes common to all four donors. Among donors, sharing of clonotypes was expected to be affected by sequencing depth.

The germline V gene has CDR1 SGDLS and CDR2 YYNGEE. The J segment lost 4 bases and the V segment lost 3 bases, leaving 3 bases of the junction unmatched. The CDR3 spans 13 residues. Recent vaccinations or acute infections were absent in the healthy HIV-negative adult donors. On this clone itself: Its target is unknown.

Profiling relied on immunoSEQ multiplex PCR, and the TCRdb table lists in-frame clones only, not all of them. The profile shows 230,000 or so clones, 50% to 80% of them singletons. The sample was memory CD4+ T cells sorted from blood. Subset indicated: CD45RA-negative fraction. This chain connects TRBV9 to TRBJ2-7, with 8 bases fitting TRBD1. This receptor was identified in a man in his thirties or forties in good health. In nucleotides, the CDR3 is TGTGCCAGCAGCGCCGGGACAGGTTACGAGCAGTACTTC. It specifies CASSAGTGYEQYF.